This section outlines one T cell receptor beta chain sequence together with its context. These data originate in a study of blood T cell repertoires in COVID-19. V was trimmed by 2 bases and J by 4 bases, leaving 14 bases between them. This CDR3 region has 15 residues. CDR1 SEHNR and CDR2 FQNEAQ come from the germline V gene (reference sequence). Authors' processing steps: Reference gene primer amplification in the assay estimated nucleated cell counts. Only in-frame clones appear in the TCRdb table, and some are missing; sequencing was by immunoSEQ multiplex PCR. The V and J calls and clone size are taken from that table; D and trimming were inferred from the DNA. The sample yields 300,000 to 350,000 clones, around 90% seen once.

The sequenced sample consisted of peripheral blood. The sequence derives from a young woman who had recovered from COVID-19. The chain employs TRBV7-9 and TRBJ1-1; weak D call: TRBD1 (5 bases). The CDR3 DNA reads TGTGCCAGCAGCTTACCCCTTCCGGGGGGCACTGAAGCTTTCTTT. Its protein product is CASSLPLPGGTEAFF.